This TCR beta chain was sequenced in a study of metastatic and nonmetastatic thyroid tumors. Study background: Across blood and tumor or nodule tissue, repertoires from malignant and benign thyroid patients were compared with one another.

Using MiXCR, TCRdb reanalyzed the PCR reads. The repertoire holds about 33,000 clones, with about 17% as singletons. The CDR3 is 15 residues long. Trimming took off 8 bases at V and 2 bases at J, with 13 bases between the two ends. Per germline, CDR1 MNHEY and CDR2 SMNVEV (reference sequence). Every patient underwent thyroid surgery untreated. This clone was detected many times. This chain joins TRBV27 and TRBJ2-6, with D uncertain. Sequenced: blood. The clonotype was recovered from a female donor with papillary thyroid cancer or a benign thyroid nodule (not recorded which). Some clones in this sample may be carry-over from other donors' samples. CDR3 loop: CASALWVAGANVLTF. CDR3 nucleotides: TGTGCCAGCGCCCTCTGGGTGGCTGGGGCCAACGTCCTGACTTTC.